Below are 29 T cell receptor beta chains sequenced from a single sample in a study of molecular identifiers for immune sequencing clone quantification. TCRdb called the PCR reads again in MiXCR, with one record for every CDR3 protein. Of 20,000 or so distinct CDR3 sequences listed, about a fifth are singletons. Source material: naive CD8+ T cells from blood, with Jurkat cell RNA spiked in. The subset is: FACS-sorted CD8+CD4-CCR7+CD45RA+ naive T cells. These receptors were obtained from a human donor in good health. Some libraries in this study had Jurkat cell RNA spiked in.

The genes are TRBV7-2 and TRBJ1-2, with 7 nucleotides matching TRBD1. Germline V gives CDR1 SGHTA, CDR2 FQGNSA. Trimming removed 2 bases from V and 3 bases from J; junction bases left unmatched: 12. This CDR3 spans 17 amino acids. The CDR3 protein is CASSLQNRGGIDYGYTF. CDR3 bases: TGTGCCAGCAGCTTACAAAACAGGGGAGGTATTGACTATGGCTACACCTTC.

Only one count was recorded for this clonotype. This chain joins TRBV9 and TRBJ2-7; 7 nucleotides match TRBD1. V lost 2 bases to trimming and J lost 3 bases; unmatched junction nucleotides: 5. Germline V gene lookup returns CDR1 SGDLS and CDR2 YYNGEE. This CDR3 comprises 14 residues. CDR3 coding DNA: TGTGCCAGCAGCGTTGGGGGACAGAGCTACGAGCAGTACTTC. It specifies CASSVGGQSYEQYF. The full variable domain, completed using reference TRBV9 and TRBJ2-7, is DSGVTQTPKHLITATGQRVTLRCSPRSGDLSVYWYQQSLDQGLQFLIQYYNGEERAKGNILERFSAQQFPDLHSELNLSSLELGDSALYFCASSVGGQSYEQYFGPGTRLTVT.

V and J are TRBV11-2 and TRBJ2-7; 10 nucleotides match TRBD2. The length of the CDR3 is 14 residues. The V segment lost 4 bases and the J segment 2 bases; nucleotides outside the gene matches: 2. Germline V gives CDR1 SGHAT, CDR2 FQNNGV. The CDR3 sequence: CASSSAGGTYEQYF. As DNA, the CDR3 is TGTGCCAGCAGCTCAGCGGGAGGGACCTACGAGCAGTACTTC.

The table lists this clonotype with many counts. The chain joins TRBV11-3 to TRBJ2-3; D unresolved. The length of the CDR3 is 13 residues. CDR1 is SGHNT and CDR2 is YENEEA in the germline V gene. V dropped 1 base and J dropped 1 base, with 3 bases sitting between them. The CDR3 DNA is TGTGCCAGCAGCTTAGCTGGCACAGATACGCAGTATTTT. Translating gives CASSLAGTDTQYF.

In its sample, this clonotype was seen once. J is TRBJ2-3 and V is TRBV10-2, with 9 positions matching TRBD1. Germline trimming cut 0 bases from V and 2 bases from J; bases unmatched to any gene: 6. Germline V gives CDR1 WSHSY, CDR2 SAAADI. The CDR3 loop spans 17 amino acids. The CDR3 sequence: CASSESTGGGYTDTQYF. CDR3 DNA: TGCGCCAGCAGTGAGTCGACAGGGGGTGGCTACACAGATACGCAGTATTTT.

Of note for this clonotype: Since a much larger clone is just one base distant, this may be a read error. The genes are TRBV28 and TRBJ2-7, with a tentative D call TRBD1 (6 bases). This CDR3 comprises 17 residues. Germline CDR1 MDHEN, CDR2 SYDVKM. With 5 bases removed from V and 7 bases from J, the gap between germline ends came to 27 bases. The CDR3 DNA follows: TGTGCCAGCAGTCACCCCCGCGACAGGCTGACCAAGGTGGAGCAGTACTTC. Its translation is CASSHPRDRLTKVEQYF.

Comments on this clonotype: Relative to the germline gene, one junction end is altered; a read error may explain this. The rearrangement joins TRBV7-2 to TRBJ1-4; D is uncertain. Germline V gene data show CDR1 as SGHTA and CDR2 as FQGNSA. The CDR3 sequence is 11 residues long. The DNA of the CDR3 is TGTGCCAACAGCCCAAATGAAAAACTGTTTTTT. It codes for CANSPNEKLFF.

This clonotype was observed many times. V is TRBV6-2 or TRBV6-3 and J is TRBJ2-1, with 9 bases matching TRBD1. Germline CDR1 reads MNHEY; CDR2 reads SVGEGT. After removal of 7 bases from V and 6 bases from J, the junction contained 4 bases not matched to a gene. CDR3 size: 13 residues. This CDR3 is CASKGQGLNEQFF. CDR3 in DNA: TGTGCCAGCAAGGGACAGGGACTCAATGAGCAGTTCTTC.

The sample holds many counts of this clonotype. The chain has TRBV11-2 and TRBJ2-3, with 7 bases aligning to TRBD1. The CDR3 has 16 residues. Trimming took 5 bases from V and 1 from J; bases not matched to a gene: 9. Germline CDR1 and CDR2: SGHAT and FQNNGV. In DNA form, the CDR3 reads TGTGCCAGCAGCGCCATCGACAGGGTTGGCACAGATACGCAGTATTTT. Translation: CASSAIDRVGTDTQYF.

This clonotype occurred many times. The V gene is TRBV5-1, the J gene TRBJ2-7; a weak D match, TRBD1 (5 bases). The V gene's germline CDR1 is SGHRS and CDR2 YFSETQ. This CDR3 has 13 amino acids. V shed 0 bases and J shed 3 bases, with 7 bases lying between them. For the CDR3, the DNA is TGCGCCAGCAGCTTGGCCAGGGACTACGAGCAGTACTTC. This codes for CASSLARDYEQYF.

This chain connects TRBV25-1 to TRBJ1-1; D perhaps matches TRBD1 (5 bases). This CDR3 is 15 amino acids long. The germline CDR1 and CDR2 sequences are MGHDK and SYGVNS. Trimming stripped 1 base from V and 0 bases from J, with 9 bases between. The CDR3 loop is CASSEWGGVNTEAFF. The DNA of the CDR3 is TGTGCCAGCAGTGAATGGGGGGGGGTGAACACTGAAGCTTTCTTT. The variable domain in full, with the rest retrieved from reference TRBV25-1 and TRBJ1-1, is EADIYQTPRYLVIGTGKKITLECSQTMGHDKMYWYQQDPGMELHLIHYSYGVNSTEKGDLSSESTVSRIRTEHFPLTLESARPSHTSQYLCASSEWGGVNTEAFFGQGTRLTVV.

The sample holds many counts of this clonotype. V and J are TRBV4-2 and TRBJ1-2; no firm D call. Germline CDR1 is LGHNA and CDR2 is YNFKEQ. The ends were cut back, 1 base at V and 6 bases at J, with 15 bases in the middle. CDR3 size: 15 residues. The CDR3 region has the DNA TGTGCCAGCAGCCAAGGCCCGGACCCGACAAATGGCTACACCTTC. As protein: CASSQGPDPTNGYTF.

This clonotype was seen at least ten times. The chain links TRBV6-2 or TRBV6-3 to TRBJ1-5; D is unresolved. CDR1 and CDR2 (germline): MNHEY, SVGEGT. Trimming stripped 6 bases from V and 3 bases from J, with 15 bases between. The CDR3 runs 15 residues. CDR3 residues: CASSYGLLPNQPQHF. The CDR3 nucleotides are TGTGCCAGCAGCTACGGGCTACTCCCCAATCAGCCCCAGCATTTT.

Within the sample, this clonotype is medium-sized. The chain uses TRBV6-5 and TRBJ2-5; perhaps TRBD1 as D (7 bases). The CDR3 totals 18 residues. V lost 10 bases to trimming and J lost 2 bases, with 29 bases between them. CDR1 and CDR2 (germline): MNHEY, SVGAGI. Written as DNA, the CDR3 is TGTGCCACCGCGGGGTCCTATTTGTCCGGGACAGAACAAGAGACCCAGTACTTC. Residues: CATAGSYLSGTEQETQYF.

This clonotype has a count of ten or more. V and J are TRBV6-2 or TRBV6-3 and TRBJ2-1; a possible D gene is TRBD2 (5 bases). The CDR3 runs 13 residues. The V end was cut by 10 bases, the J end by 4 bases, with 14 bases between. Germline loops: CDR1 MNHEY, CDR2 SVGEGT. The CDR3 protein is CATTDFSYNEQFF. CDR3 DNA sequence: TGTGCCACCACGGACTTCTCTTACAATGAGCAGTTCTTC.

This clonotype has ten or more counts. The CDR3, as DNA: TGTGCCAGCAGCCCTAGGGTCGCAGTGGGGTACACAGATACGCAGTATTTT. This gives the protein CASSPRVAVGYTDTQYF. The V call is TRBV27, the J call TRBJ2-3; D remains unclear. The germline V gene has CDR1 MNHEY and CDR2 SMNVEV (reference sequence). This CDR3 is built from 17 residues. The germline V and J ends were trimmed by 6 bases and 2 bases, with 21 bases remaining between them.

This clonotype is medium-sized by share. The V gene is TRBV7-2, the J gene TRBJ1-1; no definite D call. The CDR3 runs to 13 residues. Germline CDR1 SGHTA, CDR2 FQGNSA. V gave up 8 bases and J gave up 8 bases, with 18 bases separating them. CDR3 protein: CASGGGSQREAFF. In DNA form, the CDR3 reads TGTGCCAGCGGCGGCGGCAGCCAGCGGGAAGCTTTCTTT.

This clonotype came up many times. J is TRBJ2-2 and V is TRBV5-5; no clear D. Trimming took 0 bases from V and 4 from J, leaving 13 bases between them. The CDR3 totals 16 residues. Germline V gene data show CDR1 as SGHKS and CDR2 as YYEKEE (reference sequence). The CDR3 nucleotides are TGTGCCAGCAGCTTGGGAGTAACGGCAACCACCGGGGAGCTGTTTTTT. The encoded protein is CASSLGVTATTGELFF.

For the CDR3, the DNA is TGTGCCATCAGCCGGGGGGCCGGGAGGGCAGCAGATACGCAGTATTTT. This codes for CAISRGAGRAADTQYF. J is TRBJ2-3 and V is TRBV10-3, with 8 nucleotides matching TRBD2. J was trimmed by 4 bases and V by 6 bases; bases with no gene match: 12. Germline CDR1 reads ENHRY; CDR2 reads SYGVKD. CDR3 length: 16 residues.

The chain employs TRBV7-3 and TRBJ2-1, with D possibly being TRBD2 (5 bases). Trimming shortened V by 4 bases and J by 5 bases, and 15 bases separated the two germline ends. Germline V gene sequence: CDR1 SGHTA, CDR2 FQGTGA. The CDR3 sequence is 15 residues long. In DNA form, the CDR3 reads TGTGCCAGCAGCTCACACGGGGTACTGGACAATGAGCAGTTCTTC. Translating it yields CASSSHGVLDNEQFF. Complete variable domain (other parts from reference TRBV7-3 and TRBJ2-1): GAGVSQTPSNKVTEKGKYVELRCDPISGHTALYWYRQSLGQGPEFLIYFQGTGAADDSGLPNDRFFAVRPEGSVSTLKIQRTERGDSAVYLCASSSHGVLDNEQFFGPGTRLTVL.

This clonotype was counted once. One base away lies a much larger clone, so this may be a sequencing read error. The CDR3 end shows no conserved phenylalanine or tryptophan, and so a read error is likely. This chain joins TRBV5-1 and TRBJ2-7; tentative D call: TRBD2 (6 bases). This CDR3 has 17 residues. V dropped 0 bases and J dropped 2 bases, with 18 bases sitting between them. The germline CDR1 and CDR2 sequences are SGHRS and YFSETQ. CDR3 amino acids: CASSLEKGTRSTYEQYS. The CDR3 DNA follows: TGCGCCAGCAGCTTGGAAAAAGGGACTCGATCCACCTACGAGCAGTACTCC.

This clonotype occurred many times. The chain recombines TRBV6-2 or TRBV6-3 with TRBJ2-3, with 7 bases fitting TRBD2. Trimming at V came to 6 bases and at J to 4 bases, leaving 13 bases not matched to a gene. The CDR3 loop spans 16 amino acids. CDR1 and CDR2 from the germline V gene are MNHEY and SVGEGT. This CDR3 is CASSEPRAGRADTQYF. The CDR3, as DNA: TGTGCCAGCAGCGAGCCACGAGCGGGGCGAGCAGATACGCAGTATTTT.

In regard to this clonotype: Just one base apart from a much larger clone, this may be a read error. This chain uses TRBV18 with TRBJ1-1, with D maybe TRBD1 (5 bases). The CDR3 loop spans 13 amino acids. Germline-derived CDR1 and CDR2 are KGHSH and LQKENI. The CDR3 reads CAGSPPGFAEAFF. Written as DNA, the CDR3 is TGTGCCGGCTCACCGCCAGGGTTTGCTGAAGCTTTCTTT.

Note on this clonotype: A read error may be the cause here, since a much bigger clone is one base away. The CDR3 does not end in the conserved phenylalanine or tryptophan, so this is likely a read error. The gene calls are TRBV7-9 and TRBJ2-3; the D call may be TRBD1 or TRBD2 (5 bases each). The V gene lost 5 bases and the J gene lost 4 bases, with 7 bases spanning the gap. This CDR3 comprises 12 residues. Looked up from germline, CDR1 is SEHNR and CDR2 is FQNEAQ (reference sequence). This chain's CDR3 is CASSVGADTQYS. For the CDR3, the DNA is TGTGCCAGCAGCGTGGGGGCAGATACGCAGTATTCT.

This clonotype is medium-sized by share. The chain couples TRBV6-2 or TRBV6-3 to TRBJ2-7; TRBD2 aligns across 12 bases. The V gene's germline CDR1 is MNHEY and CDR2 SVGEGT. Trimming cost V 2 bases and J 6 bases; bases outside gene matches: 5. The CDR3 sequence is 15 residues long. CDR3 sequence reads: CASSYRLAGVGEQYF. In DNA form, the CDR3 reads TGTGCCAGCAGTTACCGACTAGCGGGAGTGGGCGAGCAGTACTTC.

The chain joins TRBV28 to TRBJ2-3; 10 bases agree with TRBD2. J lost 1 base, V lost 6 bases, and 1 base had no gene match. The V gene's germline CDR1 is MDHEN and CDR2 SYDVKM. There are 14 residues in the CDR3. The CDR3 region has the DNA TGTGCCAGCAGCCTAGCGGGGGGCACAGATACGCAGTATTTT. Translating it yields CASSLAGGTDTQYF.

This chain joins TRBV7-6 and TRBJ2-1; the match to TRBD2 covers 13 bases. Germline CDR1 is SGHVS and CDR2 is FNYEAQ. Losses at the gene ends were 2 bases for V and 8 bases for J; bases not matched to a gene: 9. The CDR3 has 17 residues. CDR3 region: CASSLTSGLAGDHEQFF. The CDR3 DNA reads TGTGCCAGCAGCTTAACCTCCGGACTAGCGGGAGATCATGAGCAGTTCTTC.

Notes on this clonotype: One base away lies a much larger clone, so this may be a sequencing read error. Since the CDR3 does not end with the conserved phenylalanine or tryptophan, this likely comes from a read error. This chain connects TRBV6-2 or TRBV6-3 to TRBJ2-1, with TRBD2 identical over 8 bases. This CDR3 has 16 residues. The V segment lost 4 bases and the J segment 8 bases; nucleotides outside the gene matches: 13. Germline V lookup: CDR1 MNHEY, CDR2 SVGEGT. CDR3 sequence reads: CASSSQSGGEMDEQFL. The CDR3 bases are TGTGCCAGCAGTTCACAAAGCGGGGGCGAGATGGATGAGCAGTTCCTC.

There are many counts of this clonotype. The J gene is TRBJ2-5, the V gene TRBV7-6; 7 bases agree with TRBD1. The V gene end was trimmed by 7 bases and the J gene end by 3 bases; junction bases not matched to a gene: 11. Germline CDR1 reads SGHVS; CDR2 reads FNYEAQ. This CDR3 spans 15 amino acids. The CDR3 protein is CASTPTAGTEETQYF. DNA for the CDR3: TGTGCCAGCACCCCCACGGCAGGGACAGAAGAGACCCAGTACTTC.